Below are 5 T cell receptor beta chains sequenced from a single sample in a study of blood T cell repertoires in COVID-19 (dated by TCRdb to about 2020). The library came from the immunoSEQ multiplex PCR assay. Not all clones reach the TCRdb copy of this immuneACCESS table, which keeps in-frame sequences only. Checked studies attribute under half of the gap to unresolved V genes and leave the rest unexplained. This sample is represented by approximately 280,000 clones; 89% of them were singletons. The leading ten clones occupy less than 2.5% of the sample. The sequenced sample was peripheral blood. These receptors originate from a man between 50 and 59 years old with acute or convalescent COVID-19.

This clone was counted once. The chain is built from TRBV5-1 and TRBJ1-1; TRBD1 agrees at 7 bases. The CDR3 runs to 16 residues. Germline CDR1 SGHRS, CDR2 YFSETQ. V lost 4 bases to trimming and J lost 1 base; unmatched junction nucleotides: 10. CDR3 nucleotides: TGCGCCAGCAGCCAAAGCCCCGGGACAGCGAACACTGAAGCTTTCTTT. Its protein is CASSQSPGTANTEAFF.

The chain carries TRBV7-6 and TRBJ2-7, with D possibly being TRBD1 (6 bases). The CDR3 extends over 16 amino acids. Trimming stripped 5 bases from V and 1 base from J, with 18 bases between. Germline V gives CDR1 SGHVS, CDR2 FNYEAQ. The DNA of the CDR3 is TGTGCCAGCAGCGCAGGCGTTGGACAGCCGTCCTACGAGCAGTACTTC. It yields the protein CASSAGVGQPSYEQYF.

The CDR3 sequence: CASSLGDRDWDEQFF. In DNA, the CDR3 is TGTGCCAGCAGCTTAGGGGACAGGGACTGGGATGAGCAGTTCTTC. The chain employs TRBV7-9 and TRBJ2-1; 9 nucleotides match TRBD1. V was pared by 1 base and J by 8 bases, with 6 bases of the junction left unmatched. CDR3 length: 15 amino acids. The germline V gene has CDR1 SEHNR and CDR2 FQNEAQ (reference sequence).

The J gene is TRBJ1-5, the V gene TRBV21-1. TRBV21-1 is described as a pseudogene. This CDR3 contains 16 residues. The CDR3 coding sequence is TGTGCCAGCAGCAAAGGGGGGGGCAGGGACAATCAGCCCCAGCATTTT. This translates into CASSKGGGRDNQPQHF.

The J gene is TRBJ2-3, the V gene TRBV7-2; no definite D call. CDR1 is SGHTA, CDR2 FQGNSA, per germline. V was clipped by 1 base and J by 4 bases, with 12 bases between them. The CDR3 runs 15 residues. As DNA, the CDR3 is TGTGCCAGCAGCTTAGTAGTTAGCACCCCAGATACGCAGTATTTT. Translating gives CASSLVVSTPDTQYF.